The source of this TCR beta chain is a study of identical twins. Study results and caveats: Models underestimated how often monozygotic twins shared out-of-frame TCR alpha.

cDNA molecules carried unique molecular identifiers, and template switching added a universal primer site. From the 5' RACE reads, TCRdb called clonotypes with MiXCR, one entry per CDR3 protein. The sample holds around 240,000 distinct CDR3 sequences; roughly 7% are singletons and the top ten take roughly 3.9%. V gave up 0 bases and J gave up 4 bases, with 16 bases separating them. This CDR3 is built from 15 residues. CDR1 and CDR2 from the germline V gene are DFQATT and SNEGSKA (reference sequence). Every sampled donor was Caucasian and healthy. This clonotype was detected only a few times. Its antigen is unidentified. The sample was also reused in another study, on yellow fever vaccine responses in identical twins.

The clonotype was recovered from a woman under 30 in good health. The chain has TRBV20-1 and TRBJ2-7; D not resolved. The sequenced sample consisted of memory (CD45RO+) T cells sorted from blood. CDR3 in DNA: TGCAGTGCTAGAGATTTCGGGCAAGGCCGGTACGAGCAGTACTTC. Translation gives CSARDFGQGRYEQYF.